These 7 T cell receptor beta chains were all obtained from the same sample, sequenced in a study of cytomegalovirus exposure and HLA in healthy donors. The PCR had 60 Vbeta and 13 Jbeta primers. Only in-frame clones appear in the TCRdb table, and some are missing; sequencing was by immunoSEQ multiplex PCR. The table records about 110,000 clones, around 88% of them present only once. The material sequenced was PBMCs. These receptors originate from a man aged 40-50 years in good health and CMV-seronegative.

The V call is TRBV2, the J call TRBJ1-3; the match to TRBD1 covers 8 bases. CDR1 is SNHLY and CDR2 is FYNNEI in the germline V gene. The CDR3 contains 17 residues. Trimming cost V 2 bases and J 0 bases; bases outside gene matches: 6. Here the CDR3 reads CASSETGQVSSGNTIYF. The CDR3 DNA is TGTGCCAGCAGTGAAACGGGACAGGTATCCTCTGGAAACACCATATATTTT.

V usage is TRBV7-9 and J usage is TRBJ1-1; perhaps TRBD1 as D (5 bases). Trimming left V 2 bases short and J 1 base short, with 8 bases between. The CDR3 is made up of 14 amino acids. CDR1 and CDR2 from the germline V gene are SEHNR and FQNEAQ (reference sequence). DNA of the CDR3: TGTGCCAGCAGCTTACATGGGGCGAACACTGAAGCTTTCTTT. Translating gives CASSLHGANTEAFF.

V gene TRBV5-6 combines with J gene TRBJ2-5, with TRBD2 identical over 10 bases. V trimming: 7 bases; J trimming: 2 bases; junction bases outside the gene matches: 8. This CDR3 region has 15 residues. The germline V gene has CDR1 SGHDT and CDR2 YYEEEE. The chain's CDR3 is CASWRLAGGQETQYF. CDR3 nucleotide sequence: TGTGCCAGCTGGAGGTTAGCGGGGGGTCAAGAGACCCAGTACTTC.

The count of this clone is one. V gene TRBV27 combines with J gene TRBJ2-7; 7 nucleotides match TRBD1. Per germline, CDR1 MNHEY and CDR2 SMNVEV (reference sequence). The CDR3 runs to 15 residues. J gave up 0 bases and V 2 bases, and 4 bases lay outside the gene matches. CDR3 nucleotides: TGTGCCAGCAGTTTACGACAGGGAAGCTCCTACGAGCAGTACTTC. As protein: CASSLRQGSSYEQYF.

The CDR3 coding sequence is TGCGCCAGCAGCTTGGGGGGCAGTCTAGGCCTCTACGAGCAGTACTTC. It specifies CASSLGGSLGLYEQYF. The chain combines TRBV5-1 with TRBJ2-7; maybe TRBD1 (5 bases). Deletions cut 0 bases from V and 3 bases from J, with 16 bases between. CDR1 and CDR2 (germline): SGHRS, YFSETQ. The CDR3 totals 16 residues.

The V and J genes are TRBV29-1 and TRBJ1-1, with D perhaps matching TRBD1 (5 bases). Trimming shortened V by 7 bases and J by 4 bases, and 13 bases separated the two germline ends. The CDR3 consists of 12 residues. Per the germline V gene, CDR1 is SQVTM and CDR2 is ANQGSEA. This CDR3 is CSGMTAGTEAFF. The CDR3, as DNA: TGCAGCGGGATGACAGCTGGCACTGAAGCTTTCTTT.

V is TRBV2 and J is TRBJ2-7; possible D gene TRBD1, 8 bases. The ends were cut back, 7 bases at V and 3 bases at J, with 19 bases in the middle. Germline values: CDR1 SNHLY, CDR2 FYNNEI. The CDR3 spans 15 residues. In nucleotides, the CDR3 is TGTGCCAGCATCCCCAGCGGGACAGGAGTCTACGAGCAGTACTTC. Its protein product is CASIPSGTGVYEQYF.